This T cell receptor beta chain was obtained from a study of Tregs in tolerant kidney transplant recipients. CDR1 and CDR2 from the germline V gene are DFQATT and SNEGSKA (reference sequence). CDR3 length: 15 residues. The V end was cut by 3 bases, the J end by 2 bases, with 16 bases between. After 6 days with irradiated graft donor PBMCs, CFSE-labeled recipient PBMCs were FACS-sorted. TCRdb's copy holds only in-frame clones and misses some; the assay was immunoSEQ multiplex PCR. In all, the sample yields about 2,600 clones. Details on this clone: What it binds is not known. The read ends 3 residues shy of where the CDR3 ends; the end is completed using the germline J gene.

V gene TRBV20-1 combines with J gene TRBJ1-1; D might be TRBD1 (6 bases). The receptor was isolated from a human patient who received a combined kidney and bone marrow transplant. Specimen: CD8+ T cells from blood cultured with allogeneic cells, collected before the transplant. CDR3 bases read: TGCAGTGCTAGGGGGTCTGACAGGACCAACACTGAA. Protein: CSARGSDRTNTE. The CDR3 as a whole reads CSARGSDRTNTEAFF.